The present TCR beta chain was sequenced within a study (dated by TCRdb to about 2015). For the study in its entirety: The study examined whether tumor-infiltrating Tregs in breast cancer are drawn from blood Tregs or arise in situ by conversion from other CD4+ T cell subsets.

Memory CD4+ T cells were isolated as CD4+CD45RO+CD25- cells. Tregs, naive and memory CD4+ T cells from tumor, blood and ipsilateral draining lymph nodes of a handful of breast cancer patients underwent full-length TCR alpha and beta sequencing. Tumor tissue and lymph nodes obtained from ipsilateral axillary dissection were perfused with PBS, minced and then digested with collagenase I and hyaluronidase. Ficoll density gradient centrifugation was used to isolate mononuclear cells from lymph nodes or from about 50 ml of peripheral blood. Sorted cell populations were confirmed by FACS to exceed 90% purity. Findings and caveats that apply to the study as a whole: The TCR alpha and beta sequences of tumor-infiltrating Tregs showed the greatest overlap with tumor naive CD4+ T cells, followed by blood naive CD4+ T cells. Rather than covering whole repertoires, validation in the larger cohort was restricted to a single TCR beta V-J rearrangement. Tumor memory CD4+ T cell TCR gene usage was found to cluster with blood and lymph node memory CD4+ cells and with lymph node naive CD4+ cells.

Full-length TCR variable regions were amplified by 5' RACE PCR with constant-region reverse primers, followed by semi-nested PCR with Nested Universal Primer A. Using the ReliaPrep RNA Cell Miniprep System, total RNA was extracted, and the SMARTer RACE 5'/3' Kit was then used to reverse transcribe the RNA into 5'RACE-ready cDNA. Full-length TCR alpha and beta libraries were barcoded with multiplex adaptors and sequenced on an Illumina MiSeq. The source study handled its data this way. Sequencing data were pooled across the five patients for each of nine subset-tissue groups and compared by unsupervised clustering of TCR gene usage. The Morisita-Horn index, with shared sequences weighted by their contribution to each repertoire, was used to calculate repertoire similarity. TCRdb reprocessed the public reads (quality trimming at Q25 with fastp, clone calling with MiXCR) and kept in-frame beta chains. Merged by CDR3 protein, the rows form single entries marked with the most common genes and DNA. The V and J calls follow TCRdb's processing rather than the paper's. This sample is represented by some 62,000 distinct CDR3 sequences; under 25% of them were singletons. 2.5% to 3.5% of the sample is held by the ten biggest clonotypes.

This clonotype was seen at least ten times. The specificity of this receptor is unknown. No base qualities exist here, and no much larger clone lies one base off it. From V the trimming removes 0 bases and from J it removes 5 bases, while the gene matches leave 10 bases of the junction unaccounted for. The CDR3 holds 16 amino acids from the cysteine to the phenylalanine. Only the CDR3 portion is preserved as DNA: 48 bases, with reading frame beginning at the first base. From the germline V gene, CDR1 is SGDLS and CDR2 is YYNGEE. The chain is encoded by TRBV9 joined to TRBJ1-2; 7 nucleotides in the junction match TRBD1. Sequencing was carried out using memory CD4+ T cells sorted from a lymph node. Interpreted using the paper, the cell subset or site label stands for: memory CD4+ T cells, CD4+CD45RO+CD25-. This receptor was obtained from a female donor with breast cancer. The DNA sequence reads TGTGCCAGCAGCGTAGGGACAGGTCACCGAGAGTATGGCTACACCTTC. Its protein is CASSVGTGHREYGYTF.